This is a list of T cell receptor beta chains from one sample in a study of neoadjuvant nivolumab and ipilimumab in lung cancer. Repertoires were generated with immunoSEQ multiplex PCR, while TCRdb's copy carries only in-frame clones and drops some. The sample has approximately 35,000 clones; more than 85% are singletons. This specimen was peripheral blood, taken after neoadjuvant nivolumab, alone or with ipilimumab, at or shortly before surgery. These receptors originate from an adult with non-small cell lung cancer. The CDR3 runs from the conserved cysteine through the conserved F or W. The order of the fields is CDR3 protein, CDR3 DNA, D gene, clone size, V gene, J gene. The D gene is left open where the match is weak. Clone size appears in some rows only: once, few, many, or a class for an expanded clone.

CDR3: CASSPSLGNYGYTF
DNA: TGTGCCAGCAGCCCCTCATTGGGGAACTATGGCTACACCTTC
D: NA
size: NA
V: TRBV6-4
J: TRBJ1-2

CDR3: CASSPDRGEQYF
DNA: TGTGCCAGCAGCCCGGACAGGGGCGAGCAGTACTTC
D: TRBD1
size: NA
V: TRBV5-4
J: TRBJ2-7

CDR3: CASSRLRALMGDTQYF
DNA: TGTGCCAGCAGCCGCCTGCGGGCCCTTATGGGGGATACGCAGTATTTT
D: NA
size: NA
V: TRBV7-6
J: TRBJ2-3

CDR3: CASLSEGYNEQFF
DNA: TGTGCCAGCCTCTCCGAAGGATACAATGAGCAGTTCTTC
D: NA
size: NA
V: TRBV2
J: TRBJ2-1

CDR3: CASTATSRGHYEQYF
DNA: TGCGCCAGCACCGCAACATCCAGGGGACACTACGAGCAGTACTTC
D: NA
size: NA
V: TRBV5-1
J: TRBJ2-7

CDR3: CASSSRGGIDTDTQYF
DNA: TGTGCCAGCAGCTCGCGAGGGGGCATTGACACAGATACGCAGTATTTT
D: TRBD1
size: NA
V: TRBV5-5
J: TRBJ2-3

CDR3: CASKQAGGWADTQYF
DNA: TGCGCCAGCAAGCAAGCGGGAGGGTGGGCAGATACGCAGTATTTT
D: TRBD2
size: NA
V: TRBV10-2
J: TRBJ2-3

CDR3: CATSRGESGYRTDTIYF
DNA: TGTGCCACCAGCAGAGGTGAATCGGGGTATAGAACGGACACCATATATTTT
D: NA
size: NA
V: TRBV15
J: TRBJ1-3

CDR3: CASSLSAGRKTQYF
DNA: TGTGCCAGCAGCTTGAGTGCAGGGCGTAAGACCCAGTACTTC
D: NA
size: NA
V: TRBV5-6
J: TRBJ2-5

CDR3: CASSLPTREQYF
DNA: TGCGCCAGCAGCTTACCCACGAGGGAGCAGTACTTC
D: NA
size: few
V: TRBV5-1
J: TRBJ2-7

CDR3: CASSLQGTEINEQFF
DNA: TGCGCCAGCAGCTTGCAGGGGACAGAAATCAATGAGCAGTTCTTC
D: TRBD1
size: NA
V: TRBV5-1
J: TRBJ2-1

CDR3: CASSVGQSEQFF
DNA: TGTGCCAGCAGCGTGGGACAAAGCGAGCAGTTCTTC
D: NA
size: NA
V: TRBV5-4
J: TRBJ2-1

CDR3: CASSPPDRSQPQHF
DNA: TGTGCCAGCTCACCCCCGGACAGGTCTCAGCCCCAGCATTTT
D: TRBD1
size: NA
V: TRBV18
J: TRBJ1-5

CDR3: CASSQENGDGYTF
DNA: TGCGCCAGCAGCCAAGAGAATGGAGATGGCTACACCTTC
D: NA
size: medium-sized
V: TRBV4-1
J: TRBJ1-2

CDR3: CASYNTIDTEAFF
DNA: TGCGCCAGCTATAATACGATAGACACTGAAGCTTTCTTT
D: NA
size: NA
V: TRBV5-1
J: TRBJ1-1

CDR3: CASSPQLAGGDNEQFF
DNA: TGTGCCAGCTCACCGCAGCTAGCGGGAGGGGACAATGAGCAGTTCTTC
D: TRBD2
size: NA
V: TRBV18
J: TRBJ2-1

CDR3: CASSTTSGANEQFF
DNA: TGTGCCAGCAGTACGACTAGCGGGGCGAATGAGCAGTTCTTC
D: TRBD2
size: NA
V: TRBV28
J: TRBJ2-1

CDR3: CASSLAGQAISYEQYF
DNA: TGTGCCAGCAGCTTAGCTGGACAGGCAATCTCCTACGAGCAGTACTTC
D: TRBD1
size: NA
V: TRBV7-9
J: TRBJ2-7

CDR3: CASSSQGIGTEAFF
DNA: TGCGCCAGCAGCTCGCAGGGGATTGGCACTGAAGCTTTCTTT
D: NA
size: NA
V: TRBV5-1
J: TRBJ1-1

CDR3: CASSFETGANTEGYTF
DNA: TGTGCCAGCAGCTTCGAGACAGGGGCGAATACTGAGGGCTACACCTTC
D: TRBD1
size: NA
V: TRBV5-4
J: TRBJ1-2

CDR3: CASSSNQGSSYNEQFF
DNA: TGTGCCAGCAGTTCCAACCAGGGAAGCTCCTACAATGAGCAGTTCTTC
D: NA
size: once
V: TRBV2
J: TRBJ2-1

CDR3: CASNPGQGGGYTF
DNA: TGTGCCAGCAATCCCGGACAGGGCGGTGGCTACACCTTC
D: TRBD1
size: NA
V: TRBV6-1
J: TRBJ1-2

CDR3: CASSLSGGNTEAFF
DNA: TGCGCCAGCAGCTTGTCGGGGGGGAACACTGAAGCTTTCTTT
D: NA
size: NA
V: TRBV5-1
J: TRBJ1-1

CDR3: CASSPTGFGDQPQHF
DNA: TGTGCCAGCTCACCGACAGGGTTTGGCGATCAGCCCCAGCATTTT
D: TRBD1
size: NA
V: TRBV18
J: TRBJ1-5

CDR3: CASSLLAGGSYEQYF
DNA: TGCGCCAGCAGCTTATTAGCGGGAGGTTCCTACGAGCAGTACTTC
D: TRBD2
size: NA
V: TRBV5-1
J: TRBJ2-7

CDR3: CASSVESEGPREQYF
DNA: TGTGCCAGCAGCGTTGAGAGTGAGGGCCCTCGGGAGCAGTACTTC
D: NA
size: NA
V: TRBV9
J: TRBJ2-7

CDR3: CASSPTGGSYEQYF
DNA: TGCGCCAGCAGCCCTACAGGGGGCTCCTACGAGCAGTACTTC
D: TRBD1
size: NA
V: TRBV5-1
J: TRBJ2-7

CDR3: CASSIEGRDRPQHF
DNA: TGTGCCAGTAGTATAGAAGGCCGCGATCGGCCCCAGCATTTT
D: NA
size: NA
V: TRBV19
J: TRBJ1-5

CDR3: CASSRWGGDGYTF
DNA: TGTGCCAGCAGCCGTTGGGGAGGTGATGGCTACACCTTC
D: NA
size: NA
V: TRBV5-4
J: TRBJ1-2

CDR3: CASSPQGQAGNTIYF
DNA: TGTGCCAGCAGCCCACAAGGACAAGCTGGAAACACCATATATTTT
D: NA
size: NA
V: TRBV7-8
J: TRBJ1-3

CDR3: CASSPPRVQETQYF
DNA: TGTGCCAGCTCACCACCTCGAGTGCAAGAGACCCAGTACTTC
D: NA
size: NA
V: TRBV18
J: TRBJ2-5

CDR3: CASGGASGIWGNEQFF
DNA: TGTGCCAGCGGGGGGGCTAGCGGCATTTGGGGCAATGAGCAGTTCTTC
D: NA
size: NA
V: TRBV7-9
J: TRBJ2-1

CDR3: CAISDPVGLPFYEQYF
DNA: TGTGCCATCAGTGACCCGGTGGGACTACCCTTTTACGAGCAGTACTTC
D: TRBD2
size: once
V: TRBV10-3
J: TRBJ2-7

CDR3: CASREANQPQHF
DNA: TGTGCCAGCAGAGAGGCAAATCAGCCCCAGCATTTT
D: NA
size: NA
V: TRBV6-1
J: TRBJ1-5

CDR3: CASSYGGRGHTIYF
DNA: TGTGCCAGCAGTTACGGAGGCAGGGGGCACACCATATATTTT
D: TRBD1
size: NA
V: TRBV6-5
J: TRBJ1-3

CDR3: CASSLGRNEETQYF
DNA: TGTGCCAGCAGCTTGGGGCGGAATGAAGAGACCCAGTACTTC
D: NA
size: NA
V: TRBV11-3
J: TRBJ2-5

CDR3: CASSSESSGNEQFF
DNA: TGTGCCAGCAGTTCAGAGTCCAGCGGGAATGAGCAGTTCTTC
D: NA
size: NA
V: TRBV6-5
J: TRBJ2-1

CDR3: CASSGGTLRVNNEQFF
DNA: TGTGCCAGCAGTGGGGGGACTCTCCGAGTAAACAATGAGCAGTTCTTC
D: NA
size: NA
V: TRBV25-1
J: TRBJ2-1

CDR3: CASRPRVFGGSNQPQHF
DNA: TGTGCCAGCAGACCCCGGGTATTTGGTGGGAGCAATCAGCCCCAGCATTTT
D: NA
size: NA
V: TRBV27
J: TRBJ1-5

CDR3: CASRLYTGELFF
DNA: TGTGCCAGCAGGTTATATACCGGGGAGCTGTTTTTT
D: NA
size: NA
V: TRBV13
J: TRBJ2-2

CDR3: CASLELDLYEQYF
DNA: TGTGCCAGCCTCGAGCTGGACCTCTACGAGCAGTACTTC
D: NA
size: NA
V: TRBV6-1
J: TRBJ2-7

CDR3: CASSALSAGGAIQYF
DNA: TGTGCCAGCAGCGCACTCTCCGCCGGAGGGGCAATTCAGTACTTC
D: NA
size: NA
V: TRBV2
J: TRBJ2-4

CDR3: CASSNLGQGLNTEAFF
DNA: TGTGCCAGCAGCAACTTAGGACAGGGGCTGAACACTGAAGCTTTCTTT
D: TRBD1
size: NA
V: TRBV7-8
J: TRBJ1-1

CDR3: CASSLYGETSGRKSSYNEQFF
DNA: TGTGCCAGCAGTTTATATGGGGAGACTAGCGGCAGAAAAAGCTCCTACAATGAGCAGTTCTTC
D: TRBD2
size: once
V: TRBV27
J: TRBJ2-1

CDR3: CASSPGTSGAGTGELFF
DNA: TGCGCCAGCAGCCCCGGGACTAGCGGTGCTGGGACCGGGGAGCTGTTTTTT
D: TRBD2
size: NA
V: TRBV5-1
J: TRBJ2-2

CDR3: CASSLGPTFNEQFF
DNA: TGTGCCAGCAGCTTAGGGCCAACCTTCAATGAGCAGTTCTTC
D: NA
size: once
V: TRBV11-2
J: TRBJ2-1

CDR3: CASSQVSYEQYF
DNA: TGTGCCAGCAGTCAAGTGTCCTACGAGCAGTACTTC
D: NA
size: NA
V: TRBV2
J: TRBJ2-7

CDR3: CASSLWVGQGSGELFF
DNA: TGTGCCAGCAGCTTGTGGGTAGGACAGGGTTCCGGGGAGCTGTTTTTT
D: TRBD1
size: NA
V: TRBV5-5
J: TRBJ2-2

CDR3: CASSQALAGFYEQYF
DNA: TGCGCCAGCAGCCAAGCGCTAGCGGGATTCTACGAGCAGTACTTC
D: TRBD2
size: NA
V: TRBV4-1
J: TRBJ2-7

CDR3: CASSPIPPTGTSNQPQHF
DNA: TGTGCCAGCTCACCGATCCCCCCCACCGGGACTAGCAATCAGCCCCAGCATTTT
D: NA
size: NA
V: TRBV18
J: TRBJ1-5